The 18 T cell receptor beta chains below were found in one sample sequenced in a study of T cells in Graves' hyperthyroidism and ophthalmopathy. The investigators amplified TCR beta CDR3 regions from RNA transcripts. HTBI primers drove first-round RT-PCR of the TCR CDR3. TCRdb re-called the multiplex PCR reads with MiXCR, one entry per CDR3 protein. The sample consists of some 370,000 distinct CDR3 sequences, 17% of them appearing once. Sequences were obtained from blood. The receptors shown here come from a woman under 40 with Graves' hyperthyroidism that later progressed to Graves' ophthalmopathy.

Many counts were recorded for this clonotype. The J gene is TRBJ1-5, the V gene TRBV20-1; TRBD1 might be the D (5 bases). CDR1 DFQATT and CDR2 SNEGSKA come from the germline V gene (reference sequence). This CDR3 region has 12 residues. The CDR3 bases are TGCAGGCCGGAGGGGCCGGATCAGCCCCAGCATTTT. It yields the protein CRPEGPDQPQHF.

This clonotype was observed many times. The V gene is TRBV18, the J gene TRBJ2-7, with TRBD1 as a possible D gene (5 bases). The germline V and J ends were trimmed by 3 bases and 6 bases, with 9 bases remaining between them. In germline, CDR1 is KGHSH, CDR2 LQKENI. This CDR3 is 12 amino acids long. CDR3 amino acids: CASSPQGLEQYF. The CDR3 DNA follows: TGTGCCAGCTCACCCCAGGGTCTCGAGCAGTACTTC.

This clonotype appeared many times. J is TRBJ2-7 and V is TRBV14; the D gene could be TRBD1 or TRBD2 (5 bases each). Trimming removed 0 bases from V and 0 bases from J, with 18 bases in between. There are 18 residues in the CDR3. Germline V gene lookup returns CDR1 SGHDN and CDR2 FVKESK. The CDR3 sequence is CASSQDLWDPRSSYEQYF. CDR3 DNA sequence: TGTGCCAGCAGCCAAGATTTGTGGGACCCCCGCAGCTCCTACGAGCAGTACTTC.

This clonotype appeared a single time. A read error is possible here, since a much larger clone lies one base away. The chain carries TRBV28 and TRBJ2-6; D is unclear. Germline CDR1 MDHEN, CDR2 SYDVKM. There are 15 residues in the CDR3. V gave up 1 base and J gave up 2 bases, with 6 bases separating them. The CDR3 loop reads CASSLYSPGANVLTF. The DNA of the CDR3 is TGTGCCAGCAGTTTATATAGCCCTGGGGCCAACGTCCTGACTTTC. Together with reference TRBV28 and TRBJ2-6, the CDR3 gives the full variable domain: DVKVTQSSRYLVKRTGEKVFLECVQDMDHENMFWYRQDPGLGLRLIYFSYDVKMKEKGDIPEGYSVSREKKERFSLILESASTNQTSMYLCASSLYSPGANVLTFGAGSRLTVL.

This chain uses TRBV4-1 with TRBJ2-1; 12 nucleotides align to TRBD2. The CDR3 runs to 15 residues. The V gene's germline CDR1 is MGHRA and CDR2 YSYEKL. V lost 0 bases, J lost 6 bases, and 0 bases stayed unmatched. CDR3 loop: CASSQETSGSNEQFF. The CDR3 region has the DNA TGCGCCAGCAGCCAAGAGACTAGCGGGAGCAATGAGCAGTTCTTC.

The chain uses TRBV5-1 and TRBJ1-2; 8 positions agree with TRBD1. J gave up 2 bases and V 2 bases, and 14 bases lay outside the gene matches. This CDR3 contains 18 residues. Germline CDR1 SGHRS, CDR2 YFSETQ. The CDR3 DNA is TGCGCCAGCAGCTTAGCCGGGACAGGAGGGGTTCGGAACTATGGCTACACCTTC. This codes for CASSLAGTGGVRNYGYTF.

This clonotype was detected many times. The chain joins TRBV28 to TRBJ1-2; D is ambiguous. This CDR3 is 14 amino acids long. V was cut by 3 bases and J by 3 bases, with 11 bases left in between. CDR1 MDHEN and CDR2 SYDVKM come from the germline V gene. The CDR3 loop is CASSFPPTYYGYTF. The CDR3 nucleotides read TGTGCCAGCAGTTTCCCTCCAACTTACTATGGCTACACCTTC.

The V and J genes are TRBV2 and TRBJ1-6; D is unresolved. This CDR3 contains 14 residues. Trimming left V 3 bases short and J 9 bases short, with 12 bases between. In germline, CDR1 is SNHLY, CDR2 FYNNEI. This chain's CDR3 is CASSDIQLGSPLHF. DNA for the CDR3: TGTGCCAGCAGTGATATCCAGCTTGGTTCACCCCTCCACTTT.

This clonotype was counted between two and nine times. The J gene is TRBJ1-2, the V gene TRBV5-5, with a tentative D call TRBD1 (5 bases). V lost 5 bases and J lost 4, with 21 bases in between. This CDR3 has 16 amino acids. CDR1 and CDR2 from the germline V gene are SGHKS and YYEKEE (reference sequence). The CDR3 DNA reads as TGTGCCAGCAGATACCAGGGTGCAACTGTGATCTATGGCTACACCTTC. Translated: CASRYQGATVIYGYTF.

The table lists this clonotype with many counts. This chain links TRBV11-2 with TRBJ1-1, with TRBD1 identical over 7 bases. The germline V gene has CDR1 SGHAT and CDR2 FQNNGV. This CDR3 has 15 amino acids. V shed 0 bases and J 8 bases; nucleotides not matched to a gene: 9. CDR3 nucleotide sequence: TGTGCCAGCAGCTTAGACCCGGCGATGACAGGGGAAGCTTTCTTT. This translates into CASSLDPAMTGEAFF.

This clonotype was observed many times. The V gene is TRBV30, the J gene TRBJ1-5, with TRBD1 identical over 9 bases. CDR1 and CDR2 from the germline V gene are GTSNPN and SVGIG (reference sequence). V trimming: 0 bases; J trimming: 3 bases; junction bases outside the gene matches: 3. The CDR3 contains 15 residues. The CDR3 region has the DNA TGTGCCTGGAGTGTGACAGGGGGTATCAATCAGCCCCAGCATTTT. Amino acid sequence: CAWSVTGGINQPQHF.

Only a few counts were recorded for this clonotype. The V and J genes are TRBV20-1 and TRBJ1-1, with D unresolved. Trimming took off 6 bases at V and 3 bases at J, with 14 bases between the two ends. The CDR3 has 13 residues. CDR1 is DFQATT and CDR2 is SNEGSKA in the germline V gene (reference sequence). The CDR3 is CSAPRFSDTEAFF. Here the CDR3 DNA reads TGCAGTGCACCCAGGTTTAGCGACACTGAAGCTTTCTTT.

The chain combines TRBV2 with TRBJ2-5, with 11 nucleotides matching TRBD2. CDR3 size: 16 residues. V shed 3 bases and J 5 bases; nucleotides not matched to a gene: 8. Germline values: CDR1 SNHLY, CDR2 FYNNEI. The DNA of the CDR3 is TGTGCCAGCAGTGATCAACTAGCGGGGGCCGAGGAGACCCAGTACTTC. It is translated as CASSDQLAGAEETQYF. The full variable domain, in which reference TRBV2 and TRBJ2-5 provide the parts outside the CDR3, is EPEVTQTPSHQVTQMGQEVILRCVPISNHLYFYWYRQILGQKVEFLVSFYNNEISEKSEIFDDQFSVERPDGSNFTLKIRSTKLEDSAMYFCASSDQLAGAEETQYFGPGTRLLVL.

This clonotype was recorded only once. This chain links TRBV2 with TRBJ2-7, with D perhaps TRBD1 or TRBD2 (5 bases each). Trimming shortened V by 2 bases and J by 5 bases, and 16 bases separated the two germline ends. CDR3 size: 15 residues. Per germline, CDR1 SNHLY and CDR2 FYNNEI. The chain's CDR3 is CASSENRGETDEQYF. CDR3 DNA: TGTGCCAGCAGTGAAAACCGAGGGGAAACTGACGAGCAGTACTTC.

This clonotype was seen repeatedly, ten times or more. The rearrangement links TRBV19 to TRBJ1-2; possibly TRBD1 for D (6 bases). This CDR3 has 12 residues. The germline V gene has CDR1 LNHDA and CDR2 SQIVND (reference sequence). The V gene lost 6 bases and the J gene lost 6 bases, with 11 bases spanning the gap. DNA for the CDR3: TGTGCCAGTAGGAGACAGGACGATGGCTACACCTTC. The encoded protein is CASRRQDDGYTF.

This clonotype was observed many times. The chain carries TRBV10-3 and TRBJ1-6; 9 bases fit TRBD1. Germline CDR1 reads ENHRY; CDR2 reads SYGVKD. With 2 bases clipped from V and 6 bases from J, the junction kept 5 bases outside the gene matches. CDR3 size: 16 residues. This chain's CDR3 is CAISEKQGAVNSPLHF. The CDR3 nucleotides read TGTGCCATCAGTGAGAAACAGGGGGCTGTTAATTCACCCCTCCACTTT.

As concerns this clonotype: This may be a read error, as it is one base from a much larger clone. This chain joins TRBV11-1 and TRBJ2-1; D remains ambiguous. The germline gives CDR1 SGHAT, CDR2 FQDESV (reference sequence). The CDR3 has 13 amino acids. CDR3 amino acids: CASSLVLKNGQFF. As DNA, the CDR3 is TGTGCCAGCAGCTTAGTACTGAAAAATGGGCAGTTCTTC.

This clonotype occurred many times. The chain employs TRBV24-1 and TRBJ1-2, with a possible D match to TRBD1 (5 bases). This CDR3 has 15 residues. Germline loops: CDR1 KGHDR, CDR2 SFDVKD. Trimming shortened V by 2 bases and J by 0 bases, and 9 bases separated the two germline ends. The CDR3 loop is CATSDSRVANYGYTF. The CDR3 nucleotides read TGTGCCACCAGTGATTCCAGGGTAGCTAACTATGGCTACACCTTC.